Reported below is one T cell receptor (beta chain). Enrollment shut out patients with autoimmune disease history or systemic immunosuppression. The assay was immunoSEQ multiplex PCR, and TCRdb's table has in-frame clones only and misses some. The sample has about 60,000 clones, 75% to 90% seen once. This sample stems from a study of OX40 agonist ivuxolimab in advanced cancers. The CDR3 is 17 residues long. Trimming removed 1 base from V and 4 bases from J; junction bases left unmatched: 8. Germline V gene lookup returns CDR1 SGHRS and CDR2 YFSETQ. This receptor was obtained from an adult with an advanced solid tumor such as melanoma, head and neck, liver or kidney cancer. The starting material was CD4+ or CD8+ T cells sorted from blood, obtained in a trial of the OX40 agonist ivuxolimab. The V gene is TRBV5-1, the J gene TRBJ2-3; 11 bases fit TRBD2. The CDR3 sequence: CASSLQPLAGGADTQYF. CDR3 sequence (DNA): TGCGCCAGCAGCTTGCAGCCCCTAGCGGGGGGCGCAGATACGCAGTATTTT.